The clone carrying this TCR beta chain was observed a single time. The antigen remains unidentified. Those who donated were healthy bone marrow donors. The CDR3 spans 15 residues. V lost 3 bases and J 7 bases, leaving 15 bases between the germline ends. The germline gives CDR1 SGHTA, CDR2 FQGNSA. The PCR contained 60 Vbeta and 13 Jbeta primers. The assay was immunoSEQ multiplex PCR, and TCRdb's table has in-frame clones only and misses some. The table records over 150,000 clones, about 80% of them present only once. These data belong to a study of cytomegalovirus exposure and HLA in healthy donors. Study results and limitations: A classifier reportedly called cytomegalovirus status with high sensitivity and specificity. Per a later analysis, 15,000 to 20,000 TCR beta sequences showed association with HLA alleles at 0.05 false discovery rate.

The V and J genes are TRBV7-2 and TRBJ2-2, with D possibly matching TRBD2 (5 bases). This receptor was identified in an older woman in good health and CMV-seropositive. The sample taken for sequencing was PBMCs. The CDR3 nucleotides are TGTGCCAGCAGCTTCGCAGCAAGGCGGGTCGGGGAGCTGTTTTTT. This codes for CASSFAARRVGELFF. The variable domain in full, with the rest retrieved from reference TRBV7-2 and TRBJ2-2, is GAGVSQSPSNKVTEKGKDVELRCDPISGHTALYWYRQSLGQGLEFLIYFQGNSAPDKSGLPSDRFSAERTGGSVSTLTIQRTQQEDSAVYLCASSFAARRVGELFFGEGSRLTVL.